These T cell receptor beta chains were read from a single sample in a study of blood T cell repertoires in COVID-19. This table comes from immunoSEQ multiplex PCR, and its TCRdb copy is limited to in-frame clones, with some not included. The repertoire holds roughly 74,000 clones, 80% to 90% seen once, with 30% to 45% in the top ten. The sequencing sample was made of peripheral blood. The receptor set was obtained from an older man with acute or convalescent COVID-19. The CDR3 runs from the conserved cysteine through the conserved F or W. Each record gives: CDR3 protein, clone size, V gene, J gene. The size entry is marked missing in some rows and otherwise reads once, few, many or a size class.

CASSQYETMQETQYF,NA,TRBV4-1,TRBJ2-5
CASTRSNQPQHF,NA,TRBV19,TRBJ1-5
CAWSVWNGEETQYF,NA,TRBV30,TRBJ2-5
CASSVGTGANTQYF,many,TRBV9,TRBJ2-3
CASSRGRSQLYNSPLHF,NA,TRBV5-1,TRBJ1-6
CASSYSWTGDKQFF,NA,TRBV6-6,TRBJ2-1
CASSKVGGYEQYF,NA,TRBV21-1,TRBJ2-7
CASSPLPGRDTEAFF,NA,TRBV14,TRBJ1-1
CASSLSVNEQFF,NA,TRBV27,TRBJ2-1
CASSLGGQETQYF,NA,TRBV2,TRBJ2-5
CASSLKTGDTGELFF,NA,TRBV5-1,TRBJ2-2
CASSGTSGRVKYNEQFF,NA,TRBV19,TRBJ2-1
CASSPSRDSNGNTIYF,NA,TRBV7-9,TRBJ1-3
CASSYSTVNQPQHF,NA,TRBV6-5,TRBJ1-5
CATSDSPGTRRGLGEQFF,NA,TRBV24-1,TRBJ2-1
CASSSGLAVGELFF,few,TRBV6-5,TRBJ2-2
CSASWVAKDTQYF,NA,TRBV20-1,TRBJ2-3